The 2 T cell receptor beta chains below come from one sample, sequenced in a study of Ad26.COV2.S vaccination and SARS-CoV-2 variants. Specified treatment: roughly 18 received Ad26.COV2.S at low or high dose, single or two shots; about 5 received placebo; per-sample allocation not given. The samples were gathered on day 63 after the first injection of vaccine or placebo. Method: immunoSEQ multiplex PCR; TCRdb's copy keeps in-frame clones and lacks some. The table records around 300,000 clones, roughly 89% of them present only once. The input for sequencing was peripheral blood, taken in a trial of Ad26.COV2.S vaccine versus placebo. These receptors came from a person aged 18-60 years who received the Ad26.COV2.S COVID-19 vaccine or a placebo.

The rearrangement uses TRBV10-3 and TRBJ1-3, with D hard to call. The CDR3 loop spans 15 amino acids. Trimming took off 2 bases at V and 0 bases at J, with 8 bases between the two ends. CDR1 is ENHRY, CDR2 SYGVKD, per germline. The CDR3 DNA reads TGTGCCATCAGTGAGACTGCCAGCTCTGGAAACACCATATATTTT. It specifies CAISETASSGNTIYF.

The chain is built from TRBV13 and TRBJ2-1, with 9 bases fitting TRBD2. This CDR3 contains 19 residues. Germline V gene lookup returns CDR1 PRHDT and CDR2 FYEKMQ (reference sequence). The J segment lost 8 bases and the V segment lost 1 base, leaving 18 bases of the junction unmatched. The CDR3 here is CASSLVAIRASGIEDEQFF. Written as DNA, the CDR3 is TGTGCCAGCAGCTTAGTGGCTATTCGGGCTAGCGGGATAGAGGATGAGCAGTTCTTC.